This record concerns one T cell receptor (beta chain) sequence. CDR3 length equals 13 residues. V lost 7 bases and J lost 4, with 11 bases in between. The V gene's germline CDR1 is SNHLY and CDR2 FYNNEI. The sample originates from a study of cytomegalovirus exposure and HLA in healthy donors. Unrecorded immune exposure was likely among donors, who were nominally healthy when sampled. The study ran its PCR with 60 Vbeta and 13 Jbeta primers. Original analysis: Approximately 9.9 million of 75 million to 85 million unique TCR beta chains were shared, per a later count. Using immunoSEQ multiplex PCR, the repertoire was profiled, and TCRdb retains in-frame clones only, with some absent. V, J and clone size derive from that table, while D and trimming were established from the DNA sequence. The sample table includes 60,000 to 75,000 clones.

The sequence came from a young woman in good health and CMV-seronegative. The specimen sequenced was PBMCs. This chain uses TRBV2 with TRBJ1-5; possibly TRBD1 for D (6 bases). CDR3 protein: CASTRQENQPQHF. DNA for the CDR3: TGTGCCAGCACTAGACAGGAGAATCAGCCCCAGCATTTT.